This T cell receptor (beta chain) was captured by sequencing in a study of OX40 agonist ivuxolimab in advanced cancers. Study-wide findings and caveats: Compared with CD4+, CD8+ T cells on average had more expanded clones. With doses of 0.1 to 3.0 mg/kg, CD4+ and CD8+ blood T cells had undergone clonal expansion by week 6.

J was trimmed by 6 bases and V by 6 bases; bases with no gene match: 6. The CDR3 is 13 amino acids. CDR1 MNHNY and CDR2 SVGAGI come from the germline V gene (reference sequence). Using immunoSEQ multiplex PCR, the repertoire was profiled, and TCRdb retains in-frame clones only, with some absent. The repertoire has tens of thousands of clones, roughly 90% of them found once; the top ten carry about 0.66%. Notes on this clone: Its antigen is undetermined.

The receptor was isolated from an adult with an advanced solid tumor such as melanoma, head and neck, liver or kidney cancer. This chain joins TRBV6-6 and TRBJ2-7, with TRBD1 identical over 9 bases. The sample here was CD4+ or CD8+ T cells sorted from blood, taken in a trial of the OX40 agonist ivuxolimab. The CDR3 region is CASRGDRGVEQYF. The DNA for the CDR3 is TGTGCCAGCAGGGGAGACAGGGGGGTCGAGCAGTACTTC.